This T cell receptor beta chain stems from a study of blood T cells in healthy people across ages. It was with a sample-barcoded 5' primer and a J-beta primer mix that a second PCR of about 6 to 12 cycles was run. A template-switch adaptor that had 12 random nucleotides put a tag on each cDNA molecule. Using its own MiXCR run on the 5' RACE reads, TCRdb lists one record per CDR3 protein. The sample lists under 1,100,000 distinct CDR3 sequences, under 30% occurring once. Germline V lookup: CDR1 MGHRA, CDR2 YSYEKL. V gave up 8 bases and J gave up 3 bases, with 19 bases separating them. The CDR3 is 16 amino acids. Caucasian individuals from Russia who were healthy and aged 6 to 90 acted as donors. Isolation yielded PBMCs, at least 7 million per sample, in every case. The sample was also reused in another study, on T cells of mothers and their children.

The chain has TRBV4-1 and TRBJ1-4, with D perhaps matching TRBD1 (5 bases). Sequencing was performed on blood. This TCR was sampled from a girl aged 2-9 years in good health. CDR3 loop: CASASPHGGPNEKLFF. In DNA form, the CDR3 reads TGCGCCAGCGCGAGTCCACATGGGGGACCTAATGAAAAACTGTTTTTT.